Listed here is a single TCR beta chain. Which antigen it targets is not known. No base quality information exists; no much larger clone differs at one position. Peripheral blood CD8+ and CD4+ T cells from healthy donors, Susac syndrome patients and multiple sclerosis patients were profiled using high-throughput TCR beta sequencing. Treatment-naive patients with stable or active relapsing-remitting disease fulfilling revised McDonald criteria were used as multiple sclerosis controls. Bulk CD8+ and CD4+ T cells were purified by magnetic negative isolation, whereas CD8+ TEMRA cells were enriched by FACS. Blood was collected in EDTA tubes and processed within 24 hours, with PBMCs isolated through density gradient centrifugation. PBMCs intended for TCR sequencing were cryopreserved in liquid nitrogen and thawed later in a water bath at 37 degrees C. The sorted or isolated CD4+, CD8+ and CD8+ TEMRA cells had a purity of 90% or higher.

This sample is drawn from a study of CD8 T cells in Susac syndrome (dated by TCRdb to 2018 to 2020). Broadly, across the study: Whether CD8+ T cell activation and differentiation in Susac syndrome was antigen driven was tested using repertoire sequencing. Paper-wide results and their limitations: The number of individuals in the TCR sequencing and HLA analysis was recognized as being relatively small.

Its CDR3 holds 18 amino acids, cysteine through phenylalanine. The retained sequence is limited to the CDR3, 54 bases, with the frame set at the first base. CDR1 and CDR2, looked up from the germline V gene, are LGHNT and FRNRAP. Relative to germline, V is missing 0 bases and J is missing 7 bases, with 18 bases of the junction outside any gene match. RNA was extracted using the RNeasy kit, and about 0.5 to 1 ug of the RNA was reverse transcribed with random hexamers. TCR beta CDR3 regions were amplified with the immunoSEQ multiplex PCR assay covering 54 Vbeta and 13 Jbeta segments. PCR amplification bias was corrected using a synthetic template baseline for primer optimization and computational correction. As for how the authors treated the data: Reads were annotated to V, D and J genes according to IMGT and were analyzed with immunoSEQ Analyzer, with only productive sequences retained. Clonality was calculated as one minus the Shannon entropy normalized by log2 of the number of productive unique sequences. For each patient and control, public and private clones were evaluated within the 100 most prevalent clones. Susac-specific clones were defined as absent from healthy and MS cohorts, over a thousand published viral clones and other ImmuneACCESS disease sequences. Clones were called with MiXCR by TCRdb after fastp trimmed the public reads at Q25, and only in-frame beta chains were retained. Each record represents a unique CDR3 protein, reported with the most common genes and DNA among its rows. The V and J calls, along with clone size, are taken from TCRdb and not from the paper's own processing. The table for this sample lists approximately 200,000 distinct CDR3 sequences; 90% to 95% of them were counted only once. The ten largest clones represent 0.085% to 0.095% of the sample.

The TCR originated in a human donor with multiple sclerosis. Sequences were obtained from CD4+ T cells from PBMCs. The rearranged segments are TRBV12-5 and TRBJ2-7; 7 central bases correspond to TRBD1. The CDR3 has the sequence CASGLVRRGLGTTREQYF. The nucleotides are TGTGCTAGTGGTTTGGTACGAAGGGGGCTTGGAACTACTCGGGAGCAGTACTTC.